These T cell receptor beta chains were read from a single sample in a study of blood T cell repertoires in COVID-19. Libraries were prepared by immunoSEQ multiplex PCR; TCRdb keeps only in-frame clonotypes and omits some of them. Of about 290,000 clones listed, under 90% are singletons. The sample taken for sequencing was peripheral blood. The source of these receptors is a woman younger than 45 with COVID-19, enrolled during active disease. Each CDR3 is given with its conserved first and last residue. Fields, in order: D gene, J gene, V gene, clone size, CDR3 protein, CDR3 DNA. A D gene is named only where the DNA matches it firmly. A clone size is listed for some rows: how often the clone was seen (once, few, many), or a class if it is expanded.

d_call: NA; j_call: TRBJ2-7; v_call: TRBV18; clone_size: once; cdr3_aa: CASSPLTQLYEQYF; cdr3_nt: TGTGCCAGCTCACCACTCACACAGCTCTACGAGCAGTACTTC
d_call: TRBD2; j_call: TRBJ2-7; v_call: TRBV7-9; clone_size: NA; cdr3_aa: CASSLDSGTKLAGEQYF; cdr3_nt: TGTGCCAGCAGCCTTGATTCCGGGACTAAGTTGGCAGGCGAGCAGTACTTC
d_call: NA; j_call: TRBJ1-1; v_call: TRBV30; clone_size: NA; cdr3_aa: CAWSPGATEAFF; cdr3_nt: TGTGCCTGGTCGCCAGGGGCCACTGAAGCTTTCTTT
d_call: NA; j_call: TRBJ1-1; v_call: TRBV11-3; clone_size: once; cdr3_aa: CASSRTVNTEAFF; cdr3_nt: TGTGCCAGCAGCCGGACAGTGAACACTGAAGCTTTCTTT
d_call: TRBD1; j_call: TRBJ2-1; v_call: TRBV5-1; clone_size: NA; cdr3_aa: CASRDGTGYYNEQFF; cdr3_nt: TGCGCCAGCAGAGACGGGACAGGGTATTACAATGAGCAGTTCTTC
d_call: TRBD1; j_call: TRBJ1-2; v_call: TRBV7-9; clone_size: few; cdr3_aa: CASSLDRGREGYTF; cdr3_nt: TGTGCCAGCAGCTTGGACAGGGGGCGGGAGGGCTACACCTTC
d_call: NA; j_call: TRBJ1-1; v_call: TRBV27; clone_size: NA; cdr3_aa: CASTLGNRLGVAEAFF; cdr3_nt: TGTGCCAGCACCCTTGGAAATAGGTTAGGGGTAGCTGAAGCTTTCTTT
d_call: NA; j_call: TRBJ1-6; v_call: TRBV4-1; clone_size: few; cdr3_aa: CASRPAGDNSPLHF; cdr3_nt: TGCGCCAGCAGACCGGCGGGGGATAATTCACCCCTCCACTTT
d_call: NA; j_call: TRBJ2-1; v_call: TRBV6-6; clone_size: once; cdr3_aa: CASSLAAGYNEQFF; cdr3_nt: TGTGCCAGCAGTCTTGCGGCCGGATACAATGAGCAGTTCTTC
d_call: TRBD1; j_call: TRBJ1-1; v_call: TRBV2; clone_size: NA; cdr3_aa: CASSRRGVNTEAFF; cdr3_nt: TGTGCCAGCAGCCGCAGGGGGGTGAACACTGAAGCTTTCTTT
d_call: TRBD1; j_call: TRBJ1-2; v_call: TRBV6-5; clone_size: NA; cdr3_aa: CASRQGANYGYTF; cdr3_nt: TGTGCCAGCAGACAGGGGGCAAACTATGGCTACACCTTC
d_call: NA; j_call: TRBJ1-2; v_call: TRBV21-1; clone_size: NA; cdr3_aa: CASSKALSGRAVSGYTF; cdr3_nt: TGTGCCAGCAGCAAAGCGCTTTCAGGCAGGGCAGTTTCTGGCTACACCTTC
d_call: TRBD2; j_call: TRBJ2-1; v_call: TRBV6-2/TRBV6-3; clone_size: NA; cdr3_aa: CASSYHSGALDEQFF; cdr3_nt: TGTGCCAGCAGTTACCACAGCGGGGCCTTGGATGAGCAGTTCTTC
d_call: NA; j_call: TRBJ1-1; v_call: TRBV11-2; clone_size: NA; cdr3_aa: CASSLEGSGLVF; cdr3_nt: TGTGCCAGCAGCTTAGAAGGTTCGGGTCTCGTCTTT
d_call: TRBD1; j_call: TRBJ1-2; v_call: TRBV5-1; clone_size: NA; cdr3_aa: CASSLLDRGHGYTF; cdr3_nt: TGCGCCAGCAGCTTATTAGACAGGGGGCATGGCTACACCTTC
d_call: NA; j_call: TRBJ1-5; v_call: TRBV10-3; clone_size: NA; cdr3_aa: CATLSREGNNQPQHF; cdr3_nt: TGTGCCACTTTATCAAGGGAGGGAAACAATCAGCCCCAGCATTTT
d_call: TRBD1; j_call: TRBJ1-5; v_call: TRBV29-1; clone_size: once; cdr3_aa: CSVQGMGQPQHF; cdr3_nt: TGCAGCGTACAGGGGATGGGGCAGCCCCAGCATTTT
d_call: NA; j_call: TRBJ2-3; v_call: TRBV19; clone_size: NA; cdr3_aa: CASRKTPTGRTTDTQYF; cdr3_nt: TGTGCCAGTAGAAAAACCCCGACGGGGAGGACCACAGATACGCAGTATTTT
d_call: NA; j_call: TRBJ2-7; v_call: TRBV29-1; clone_size: NA; cdr3_aa: CSVETPTEQYF; cdr3_nt: TGCAGCGTTGAAACACCAACCGAGCAGTACTTC
d_call: NA; j_call: TRBJ1-5; v_call: TRBV7-8; clone_size: NA; cdr3_aa: CASSLAGALSNQPQHF; cdr3_nt: TGTGCCAGCAGCTTAGCGGGAGCCCTAAGCAATCAGCCCCAGCATTTT
d_call: NA; j_call: TRBJ1-1; v_call: TRBV5-8; clone_size: once; cdr3_aa: CASSQTVNTEAFF; cdr3_nt: TGTGCCAGCAGCCAGACAGTAAACACTGAAGCTTTCTTT
d_call: TRBD2; j_call: TRBJ2-1; v_call: TRBV19; clone_size: NA; cdr3_aa: CASSDGGNYNEQFF; cdr3_nt: TGTGCCAGTAGTGACGGGGGGAACTACAATGAGCAGTTCTTC
d_call: NA; j_call: TRBJ1-5; v_call: TRBV21-1; clone_size: NA; cdr3_aa: CASSRRDRANQPQHF; cdr3_nt: TGTGCCAGCAGCCGCCGAGACAGGGCGAATCAGCCCCAGCATTTT
d_call: NA; j_call: TRBJ2-7; v_call: TRBV3-1/TRBV3-2; clone_size: NA; cdr3_aa: CASSRGQREQYF; cdr3_nt: TGTGCCAGCAGCCGCGGACAGCGTGAGCAGTACTTC
d_call: NA; j_call: TRBJ2-7; v_call: TRBV4-2; clone_size: NA; cdr3_aa: CASSQEAGYEQYF; cdr3_nt: TGTGCCAGCAGCCAAGAGGCGGGGTACGAGCAGTACTTC
d_call: TRBD2; j_call: TRBJ2-3; v_call: TRBV29-1; clone_size: NA; cdr3_aa: CSVVGGNVDTQYF; cdr3_nt: TGCAGCGTTGTCGGGGGGAATGTAGATACGCAGTATTTT
d_call: NA; j_call: TRBJ1-5; v_call: TRBV27; clone_size: NA; cdr3_aa: CASSSGQGFTAQHF; cdr3_nt: NA
d_call: NA; j_call: TRBJ2-7; v_call: TRBV19; clone_size: NA; cdr3_aa: CASTTGDSVGEQYF; cdr3_nt: TGTGCCAGTACCACGGGAGATTCCGTGGGCGAGCAGTACTTC
d_call: NA; j_call: TRBJ1-5; v_call: TRBV13; clone_size: once; cdr3_aa: CASSVLQGQPQHF; cdr3_nt: TGTGCCAGCAGCGTTCTCCAGGGTCAGCCCCAGCATTTT
d_call: TRBD2; j_call: TRBJ2-6; v_call: TRBV7-9; clone_size: few; cdr3_aa: CASHRSGGGSGANVLTF; cdr3_nt: TGTGCCAGTCACAGAAGCGGGGGCGGATCTGGGGCCAACGTCCTGACTTTC
d_call: NA; j_call: TRBJ1-1; v_call: TRBV4-1; clone_size: NA; cdr3_aa: CASSLTGNTEAFF; cdr3_nt: TGCGCCAGCAGCCTGACAGGGAACACTGAAGCTTTCTTT
d_call: NA; j_call: TRBJ1-1; v_call: TRBV28; clone_size: once; cdr3_aa: CASSPQPRAAFF; cdr3_nt: TGTGCCAGCAGTCCCCAACCCAGGGCGGCTTTCTTT
d_call: NA; j_call: TRBJ1-6; v_call: TRBV10-3; clone_size: NA; cdr3_aa: CAIRDARGQLPSPLHF; cdr3_nt: TGTGCCATCAGAGATGCACGAGGTCAACTCCCTTCACCCCTCCACTTT
d_call: NA; j_call: TRBJ1-2; v_call: TRBV14; clone_size: NA; cdr3_aa: CASSQSQGSGYTF; cdr3_nt: TGTGCCAGCAGCCAAAGCCAGGGGTCCGGCTACACCTTC
d_call: TRBD1; j_call: TRBJ1-2; v_call: TRBV6-5; clone_size: NA; cdr3_aa: CASSLDRGYGYTF; cdr3_nt: TGTGCCAGCAGTTTGGACAGGGGGTATGGCTACACCTTC
d_call: NA; j_call: TRBJ2-1; v_call: TRBV5-6; clone_size: NA; cdr3_aa: CASSPSLAYWEQFF; cdr3_nt: TGTGCCAGCAGCCCCTCTCTAGCTTATTGGGAGCAGTTCTTC
d_call: TRBD1; j_call: TRBJ2-5; v_call: TRBV11-2; clone_size: NA; cdr3_aa: CASTQGGQVTQYF; cdr3_nt: TGTGCCAGCACCCAAGGGGGCCAGGTGACCCAGTACTTC